Sequencing of this TCR beta chain was carried out in a study of blood T cell repertoires in COVID-19 (dated by TCRdb to 2019 to 2021). With respect to the entire study: ImmuneRACE Cohort 3 recovered participants were defined by two consecutive negative NP/OP PCR tests, healthcare professional clearance, or symptom resolution. The dataset comprised deeply sampled blood TCRbeta repertoires from subjects exposed to, actively infected with, or recovered from COVID-19. Samples came from the ongoing ImmuneRACE study (first 160 participants) plus 1,254 subjects from 6 global collaborators. Where HLA class I and class II types were available, the types were taken from metadata supplied by the sample provider, not from assay-based typing. A de-identified subject ID, COVID-19 status, age in years and sex were almost always included in the sample metadata. The material from the prospective study consisted of cDNA or gDNA derived from T cells, B-cell-depleted T cells, or PBMCs. A freely available public database, intended as a resource for researchers studying the immune response to SARS-CoV-2, is where the repertoires were released. Collaborator samples came from the United States, Italy and Spain and covered acute and convalescent phases of COVID-19. Overall study outcomes, separate from this receptor: The quantity of clinical and demographic metadata differed by source and by participant and was supplied without curation.

The germline V gene specifies SQVTM as CDR1 and ANQGSEA as CDR2. Here V drops 7 bases and J drops 0 bases, and the junction holds 7 bases not matched to any gene. Inclusive of the bounding cysteine and phenylalanine, the CDR3 is 14 residues long. The read is trimmed to its CDR3 DNA, 42 bases read in frame from base 1. Participants in the prospective study were enrolled through a virtual design, were aged roughly 18 to 100 years, and lived in 24 United States geographic areas. To assign participants to cohorts, the prospective study relied on clinical history that participants themselves reported in a screening survey and a study questionnaire. In the prospective study, mobile phlebotomists collected whole blood, serum and a nasopharyngeal or oropharyngeal swab from each participant. Over a roughly 2-month period, participants in the prospective study had the option of providing additional blood draws and questionnaires. Before DNA extraction, blood samples from the prospective study were shipped at room temperature or frozen.

As regards this clone: What antigen it recognizes has not been identified. No base-level quality is on record; no much larger clone is a single base apart.

TCRbeta CDR3 regions were amplified from genomic DNA using the immunoSEQ Assay, a bias-controlled multiplex PCR. The original pipeline was this. Within the assay, amplification of reference gene primers was used to estimate how many nucleated cells each sample contained. To quantify the absolute abundance of each unique TCRbeta CDR3 rearrangement, sequence reads were collapsed and filtered. For each sample, productive Simpson clonality was calculated as the square root of Simpson's diversity index across productive rearrangements. Entries here come from immuneACCESS through TCRdb and include only in-frame sequences with V and J called. Some clones fail to appear in such tables; in the studies checked, an unresolved V gene covers under half of the shortfall, and the cause of the remainder is unknown. The DNA was the basis for D and trimming; V, J and clone size are from that table. The sample records under 200,000 clones, approximately 86% of which are singletons. 20% to 25% of the sample belongs to the ten largest clones.

The sequencing sample was made of PBMCs or T cells enriched from blood (not recorded which). The sequence came from a middle-aged woman in a cohort exposed to, infected with or recovered from COVID-19 (not recorded which). The chain is encoded by TRBV29-1 joined to TRBJ1-1; 8 bases in between match TRBD1. The CDR3 loop reads CSARDRTLNTEAFF. The base sequence is TGCAGCGCCCGGGACAGGACACTGAACACTGAAGCTTTCTTT.